Reported below is one T cell receptor (beta chain). This sample is part of a study of blood T cell repertoires in COVID-19. Study overall: Both acute and convalescent COVID-19 samples were obtained from the United States, Italy and Spain.

The CDR3 contains 14 residues. Trimming stripped 2 bases from V and 6 bases from J, with 11 bases between. Germline V gene sequence: CDR1 SGHRS, CDR2 YFSETQ. Some clones are missing from TCRdb's copy, which holds only in-frame ones; the method was immunoSEQ multiplex PCR. Of over 200,000 clones detected, roughly 90% appear once; the ten largest clones hold 5.5% to 8%. Input material: peripheral blood. The source is a man aged 60 to 75 who had recovered from COVID-19. The chain carries TRBV5-1 and TRBJ2-2; D not resolved. The CDR3: CASSLLDQAGELFF. The CDR3 region has the DNA TGCGCCAGCAGCTTATTAGATCAGGCCGGGGAGCTGTTTTTT.